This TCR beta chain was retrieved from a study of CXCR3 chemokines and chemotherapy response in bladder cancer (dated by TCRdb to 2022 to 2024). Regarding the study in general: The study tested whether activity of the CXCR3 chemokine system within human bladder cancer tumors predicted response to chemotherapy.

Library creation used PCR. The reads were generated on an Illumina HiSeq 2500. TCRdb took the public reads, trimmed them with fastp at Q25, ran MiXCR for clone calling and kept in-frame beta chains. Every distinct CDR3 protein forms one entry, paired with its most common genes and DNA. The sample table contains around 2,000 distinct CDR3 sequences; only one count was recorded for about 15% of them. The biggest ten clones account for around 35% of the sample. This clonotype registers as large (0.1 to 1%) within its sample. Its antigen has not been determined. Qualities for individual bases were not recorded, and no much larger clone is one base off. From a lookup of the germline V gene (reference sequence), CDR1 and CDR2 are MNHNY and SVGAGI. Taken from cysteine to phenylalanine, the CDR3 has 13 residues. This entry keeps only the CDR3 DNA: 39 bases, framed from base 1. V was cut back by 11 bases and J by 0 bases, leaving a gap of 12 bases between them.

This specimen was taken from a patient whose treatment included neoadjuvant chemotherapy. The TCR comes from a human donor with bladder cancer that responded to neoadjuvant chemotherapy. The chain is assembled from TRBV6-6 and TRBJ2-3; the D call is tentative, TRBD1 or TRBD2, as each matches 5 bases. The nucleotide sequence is TGTGCCGGGGCAGCGGATAGCACAGATACGCAGTATTTT. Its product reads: CAGAADSTDTQYF.